This T cell receptor (beta chain) was profiled in a study of Graves' ophthalmopathy and Graves' hyperthyroidism. The germline gives CDR1 PRHDT, CDR2 FYEKMQ (reference sequence). The CDR3 is 12 residues long. V was trimmed by 4 bases and J by 1 base, leaving 4 bases between them. Amplification of TCR beta CDR3 regions used RNA transcripts. An initial RT-PCR round employing HTBI primers preceded a second-round multiplex PCR. TCRdb re-called the multiplex PCR reads through MiXCR, storing one row per CDR3 protein. The table shows 560,000 or so distinct CDR3 sequences, with roughly 39% occurring only once. This clonotype was recorded many times. Its antigen is as yet unknown. Overall study findings and caveats: Prediction of ophthalmopathy progression reached over 65% sensitivity and approximately 75% specificity.

The hyperthyroidism patients had a new diagnosis of under 2 months' duration and were aged 18 to 65. The authors diagnosed from clinical symptoms, serum thyroxine, TRAb, thyroid ultrasound and orbital computed tomography. The V gene is TRBV13, the J gene TRBJ2-5; D gene uncertain. The sequencing sample was made of peripheral blood or thyroid tissue (not recorded which). The sequence was obtained from an adult man with Graves' hyperthyroidism. CDR3 loop: CASSSFQETQYF. In DNA, the CDR3 is TGTGCCAGCAGCTCGTTCCAAGAGACCCAGTACTTC.